This T cell receptor beta chain was profiled in a study of T cell responses to AZD1222 COVID-19 vaccine. Study results and limitations: Clonal diversity was possibly underestimated; the donors were predominantly white British and more often female. Along spike, vaccine-associated CD4 TCRs were found throughout, with dominance at 160-218 and 743-854.

Produced via immunoSEQ multiplex PCR; TCRdb's table is partial and in-frame only. This sample yields 150,000 to 180,000 clones, of which about nine tenths are seen a single time; 1.5% to 2% belongs to the top ten. For this clone: Its antigen is currently unknown.

Per the germline V gene, CDR1 is MNHEY and CDR2 is SVGEGT. The ends were cut back, 4 bases at V and 4 bases at J, with 19 bases in the middle. The CDR3 is 16 amino acids. This clonotype was obtained from an adult in good health. This chain uses TRBV6-2 or TRBV6-3 with TRBJ2-5; D uncertain. This specimen was peripheral blood, taken on day 0 of AZD1222 vaccination. CDR3 DNA sequence: TGTGCCAGCAGTTCTATTCTATCGGTGACCGGAGAGACCCAGTACTTC. Protein: CASSSILSVTGETQYF.